This T cell receptor (beta chain) was observed in a study of CD8+CD57+ T cells in acquired aplastic anemia. The sample holds one count of this clonotype. Its antigen is still unknown. A much larger clone differs from this one at a single base, so this may be a read error. CDR3 and TCR beta VDJ profiling relied on genomic DNA as the template. One entry per CDR3 protein results from TCRdb running MiXCR on the reads. Altogether 250,000 or so distinct CDR3 sequences are present, about 44% being singletons, with the ten largest covering roughly 8%. The CDR3 is 18 amino acids. Germline values: CDR1 SEHNR, CDR2 FQNEAQ (reference sequence). Study-wide results and caveats: Controls and patients did not differ significantly in CD8+ Simpson's diversity. Shared by patients and controls, fewer than 30 CD8+ CDR3s were abundant in patients.

The authors sequenced patients whose flow cytometry had shown CD8+CD57+ cell expansion. No therapy was given to patients before blood sampling. Sequencing was carried out using sorted CD4+, CD8+, or CD8+CD57+ T cells (not recorded which) from PBMCs. This receptor was taken from a human donor with aplastic anemia. This chain links TRBV7-9 with TRBJ1-6, with 12 bases fitting TRBD1. For the CDR3, the DNA is TGTGCCAGCAGCCAAGCTGGGACAGGGGGCACCTATAATTCACCCTTCCACTTT. This codes for CASSQAGTGGTYNSPFHF.